The T cell receptor (beta chain) described here comes from a study of CD4 and CD8 cells across lung adenocarcinoma regions. TCRdb analysed the PCR reads with MiXCR anew, one entry per CDR3 protein. This table has under 10,000 distinct CDR3 sequences, about 41% appearing once. The CDR3 spans 13 residues. The germline gives CDR1 MNHEY, CDR2 SVGAGI. Trimming pared 2 bases from V and 8 bases from J, leaving 10 bases between. A few counts support this clonotype. The patients had localized lung adenocarcinoma, a non-small cell subtype. This sequence joins TRBV6-5 and TRBJ2-1; possible D gene TRBD2, 5 bases. Sample: CD8+ T cells from the center of a lung tumor. This TCR was sampled from a male donor with lung adenocarcinoma. The CD4 and CD8 labels of this study may be unreliable. CDR3 nucleotides: TGTGCCAGCAGTTACGTCGGGAACGATGAGCAGTTCTTC. Protein: CASSYVGNDEQFF.